This T cell receptor (beta chain) came from a study of T cell changes during pregnancy in multiple sclerosis. Clones were sequenced by immunoSEQ multiplex PCR, and TCRdb holds only the in-frame ones, with some missing. Here the sample spans approximately 25,000 clones, 70% to 90% being singletons. CDR3 length: 14 amino acids. The V and J ends lost 5 bases and 4 bases, in that order; junction bases with no gene match: 5. Germline CDR1 reads SEHNR; CDR2 reads FQNEAQ (reference sequence). The chain links TRBV7-9 to TRBJ1-2, with 9 bases lining up with TRBD1. The specimen comprised CD4+ T cells from peripheral blood mononuclear cells, sampled in the first trimester of pregnancy. This TCR came from a female donor in good health, enrolled as a control in a pregnancy study. CDR3 sequence reads: CASSVQGAGYGYTF. The CDR3 DNA reads as TGTGCCAGCAGCGTACAGGGGGCGGGCTATGGCTACACCTTC.